The 13 T cell receptor beta chains in this list originate from one sample, sequenced in a study of blood T cell repertoires in COVID-19. Data came from immunoSEQ multiplex PCR; TCRdb stores just in-frame clones and leaves some out. This table holds 180,000 or so clones, around 84% found once. The sample taken for sequencing was peripheral blood. These receptors all come from a woman of 80 years or more with acute or convalescent COVID-19.

This clone was observed a few times. The gene calls are TRBV19 and TRBJ1-5; possibly TRBD1 for D (6 bases). The CDR3 has 16 amino acids. V was clipped by 7 bases and J by 6 bases, with 22 bases between them. Germline-derived CDR1 and CDR2 are LNHDA and SQIVND (reference sequence). CDR3 residues: CASTLVKGGEGQPQHF. DNA of the CDR3: TGTGCCAGTACGCTCGTGAAAGGGGGTGAGGGTCAGCCCCAGCATTTT.

The chain links TRBV27 to TRBJ1-2; no reliable D call. The ends were cut back, 7 bases at V and 6 bases at J, with 15 bases in the middle. This CDR3 is built from 13 residues. Looked up from germline, CDR1 is MNHEY and CDR2 is SMNVEV (reference sequence). Here the CDR3 reads CASTTWGEDGYTF. The CDR3 DNA reads as TGTGCCAGCACTACCTGGGGAGAGGATGGCTACACCTTC.

The chain employs TRBV11-3 and TRBJ2-1, with 7 nucleotides matching TRBD2. Germline V CDR1 and CDR2: SGHNT, YENEEA. This CDR3 region has 14 residues. Trimming cost V 1 base and J 6 bases; bases outside gene matches: 3. Here the CDR3 DNA reads TGTGCCAGCAGCTTAGGGCTAGCGGTCAATGAGCAGTTCTTC. Protein product: CASSLGLAVNEQFF. The whole variable domain, filled in from reference TRBV11-3 and TRBJ2-1, reads EAGVVQSPRYKIIEKKQPVAFWCNPISGHNTLYWYLQNLGQGPELLIRYENEEAVDDSQLPKDRFSAERLKGVDSTLKIQPAELGDSAVYLCASSLGLAVNEQFFGPGTRLTVL.

The chain uses TRBV7-9 and TRBJ1-6; 7 positions match TRBD1. With 4 bases clipped from V and 10 bases from J, the junction kept 7 bases outside the gene matches. This CDR3 region has 14 residues. Per germline, CDR1 SEHNR and CDR2 FQNEAQ (reference sequence). The DNA of the CDR3 is TGTGCCAGCAGCTGGGACAGTGCCCGGTCACCCCTCCACTTT. Its protein is CASSWDSARSPLHF.

The chain combines TRBV19 with TRBJ2-4; tentatively, D is TRBD2 (6 bases). Trimming took 7 bases from V and 3 from J, leaving 19 bases between them. This CDR3 is built from 16 residues. Germline loops: CDR1 LNHDA, CDR2 SQIVND (reference sequence). CDR3: CASNGPGRDGKNIQYF. CDR3 nucleotides: TGTGCCAGTAATGGACCGGGGCGGGATGGCAAAAACATTCAGTACTTC.

J is TRBJ2-6 and V is TRBV7-9; D gene ambiguous. Trimming pared 0 bases from V and 0 bases from J, leaving 15 bases between. The CDR3 has 19 residues. In germline, CDR1 is SEHNR, CDR2 FQNEAQ (reference sequence). The CDR3 region has the DNA TGTGCCAGCAGCTTAGCGAGTGGGTGGAGCTCCTCTGGGGCCAACGTCCTGACTTTC. Amino acids: CASSLASGWSSSGANVLTF.

The chain links TRBV27 to TRBJ2-7, with TRBD2 identical over 14 bases. The germline gives CDR1 MNHEY, CDR2 SMNVEV (reference sequence). The CDR3 runs to 16 residues. After removal of 8 bases from V and 3 bases from J, the junction contained 9 bases not matched to a gene. The CDR3 loop reads CASGRTSGRMVYEQYF. In DNA form, the CDR3 reads TGTGCCAGCGGCCGGACTAGCGGGAGGATGGTCTACGAGCAGTACTTC.

The V gene is TRBV7-2, the J gene TRBJ1-2; TRBD1 aligns across 7 bases. V lost 3 bases, J lost 2 bases, and 3 bases stayed unmatched. The CDR3 loop spans 14 amino acids. CDR1 and CDR2 (germline): SGHTA, FQGNSA. The DNA of the CDR3 is TGTGCCAGCAGCTTGACAGGGATGAACTATGGCTACACCTTC. This encodes CASSLTGMNYGYTF.

The CDR3 DNA reads TGTGCCAGCAAGGGACAGGCGAACACCGGGGAGCTGTTTTTT. Translation: CASKGQANTGELFF. This sequence joins TRBV27 and TRBJ2-2, with TRBD1 matching over 8 bases. From germline, CDR1 is MNHEY and CDR2 SMNVEV (reference sequence). V lost 7 bases, J lost 0 bases, and 1 base stayed unmatched. The CDR3 totals 14 residues.

The chain joins TRBV18 to TRBJ1-2, with TRBD1 matching 10 bases. J lost 14 bases, V lost 2 bases, and 8 bases had no gene match. The V gene's germline CDR1 is KGHSH and CDR2 LQKENI. This CDR3 has 13 amino acids. The CDR3: CASSPGGQGPLTF. For the CDR3, the DNA is TGTGCCAGCTCACCAGGGGGACAGGGGCCCCTAACCTTC.

The chain carries TRBV10-1 and TRBJ1-1, with a tentative D call TRBD1 (5 bases). The CDR3 is made up of 15 amino acids. Germline V lookup: CDR1 WNHNN, CDR2 SYGVQD (reference sequence). V was trimmed by 3 bases and J by 1 base, leaving 12 bases between them. The CDR3 is CASSDKGRTNTEAFF. The CDR3 nucleotides are TGCGCCAGCAGTGATAAGGGGCGTACGAACACTGAAGCTTTCTTT.

The chain carries TRBV7-2 and TRBJ2-3, with 7 bases aligning to TRBD1. V lost 8 bases and J lost 4; bases outside the gene matches: 9. The CDR3 runs to 14 residues. Germline V gene data show CDR1 as SGHTA and CDR2 as FQGNSA. CDR3 amino acids: CASATGKSPDTQYF. CDR3 sequence (DNA): TGTGCCAGCGCGACAGGGAAATCCCCAGATACGCAGTATTTT.

This clone was detected a few times. This chain links TRBV19 with TRBJ1-6; 9 bases agree with TRBD1. There are 15 residues in the CDR3. Unmatched junction bases numbered 11, after V lost 6 bases and J lost 11 bases. Germline lookup yields CDR1 LNHDA and CDR2 SQIVND (reference sequence). The CDR3 DNA reads TGTGCCAGTAGAAATACCGGGACAGGGACAGCACCCCTCCACTTT. Translating it yields CASRNTGTGTAPLHF.